Each of the 17 T cell receptor beta chains below was sequenced from the same sample in a study of shared clonotypes between healthy human individuals. Libraries were prepared by immunoSEQ multiplex PCR; TCRdb keeps only in-frame clonotypes and omits some of them. The sample has roughly 2,500,000 clones; under 95% are singletons. Material: naive CD4+ T cells from PBMCs. The subset is: CD45RA+ positively selected. These receptors originate from a man between 18 and 35 years old in good health. Some clones in this sample may be carry-over from other donors' samples.

The rearrangement joins TRBV18 to TRBJ2-5, with 11 bases fitting TRBD2. V dropped 2 bases and J dropped 1; count of bases not matched to a gene: 3. The CDR3 covers 16 residues. Germline-derived CDR1 and CDR2 are KGHSH and LQKENI. The CDR3 protein is CASSPWLAGGQETQYF. Here the CDR3 DNA reads TGTGCCAGCTCACCATGGCTAGCGGGGGGCCAAGAGACCCAGTACTTC.

The chain recombines TRBV7-8 with TRBJ2-7; no clear D. V dropped 5 bases and J dropped 7 bases, with 9 bases sitting between them. The CDR3 has 11 residues. Germline V gives CDR1 SGHVS, CDR2 FQNEAQ. CDR3 nucleotide sequence: TGTGCCAGCAGCGACGGGTGGGAGCAGTACTTC. The encoded protein is CASSDGWEQYF. Drawing the rest from reference TRBV7-8 and TRBJ2-7, the complete variable domain is GAGVSQSPRYKVAKRGQDVALRCDPISGHVSLFWYQQALGQGPEFLTYFQNEAQLDKSGLPSDRFFAERPEGSVSTLKIQRTQQEDSAVYLCASSDGWEQYFGPGTRLTVT.

The chain uses TRBV10-3 and TRBJ1-6; a weak D match, TRBD1 (5 bases). Germline CDR1 ENHRY, CDR2 SYGVKD. The CDR3 sequence is 12 residues long. V was clipped by 8 bases and J by 7 bases, with 9 bases between them. The CDR3 is CAIGTGNSPLHF. In DNA, the CDR3 is TGTGCCATCGGGACGGGGAATTCACCCCTCCACTTT.

The chain couples TRBV28 to TRBJ1-2; TRBD1 is a possible D gene (5 bases). V was pared by 7 bases and J by 1 base, with 10 bases between. Germline CDR1 reads MDHEN; CDR2 reads SYDVKM. This CDR3 region has 13 residues. CDR3 amino acids: CASTGPFNYGYTF. CDR3 sequence (DNA): TGTGCCAGCACAGGGCCATTTAACTATGGCTACACCTTC.

This chain joins TRBV7-3 and TRBJ1-3; D gene uncertain. Germline V gene data show CDR1 as SGHTA and CDR2 as FQGTGA. Trimming took off 5 bases at V and 2 bases at J, with 13 bases between the two ends. The CDR3 runs 15 residues. The CDR3 coding sequence is TGTGCCAGCAGCCTACCCACGGGTACTGGAAACACCATATATTTT. Its translation: CASSLPTGTGNTIYF. The complete variable domain, with remaining parts taken from reference TRBV7-3 and TRBJ1-3, reads GAGVSQTPSNKVTEKGKYVELRCDPISGHTALYWYRQSLGQGPEFLIYFQGTGAADDSGLPNDRFFAVRPEGSVSTLKIQRTERGDSAVYLCASSLPTGTGNTIYFGEGSWLTVV.

This clone was counted a few times. J is TRBJ2-5 and V is TRBV18; D remains unclear. V was trimmed by 8 bases and J by 0 bases, leaving 4 bases between them. The germline V gene encodes CDR1 KGHSH and CDR2 LQKENI. The CDR3 length is 11 residues. DNA for the CDR3: TGTGCCAGCCAGTACCAAGAGACCCAGTACTTC. Amino acids: CASQYQETQYF.

V and J are TRBV5-1 and TRBJ2-2, with no clear D. Per the germline V gene, CDR1 is SGHRS and CDR2 is YFSETQ. Between the trimmed V and J ends, which lost 0 bases and 3 bases, there was a span of 9 bases. The CDR3 spans 15 residues. Here the CDR3 reads CASSLASGYTGELFF. DNA for the CDR3: TGCGCCAGCAGCTTGGCCTCCGGATACACCGGGGAGCTGTTTTTT.

This chain uses TRBV28 with TRBJ2-6; tentative D call: TRBD2 (5 bases). This CDR3 spans 14 amino acids. Germline values: CDR1 MDHEN, CDR2 SYDVKM. V lost 6 bases, J lost 3 bases, and 9 bases lay in between. This CDR3 is CASRGGLGANVLTF. The CDR3 nucleotides are TGTGCCAGCAGGGGCGGGCTTGGGGCCAACGTCCTGACTTTC.

This chain connects TRBV7-8 to TRBJ1-2, with D possibly matching TRBD1 (6 bases). Trimming pared 3 bases from V and 5 bases from J, leaving 16 bases between. The germline gives CDR1 SGHVS, CDR2 FQNEAQ. This CDR3 has 15 residues. Here the CDR3 DNA reads TGTGCCAGCAGCTTTAGCACAGGGTATGATTATGGCTACACCTTC. Translation: CASSFSTGYDYGYTF. The full variable domain, its missing parts supplied by reference TRBV7-8 and TRBJ1-2, is GAGVSQSPRYKVAKRGQDVALRCDPISGHVSLFWYQQALGQGPEFLTYFQNEAQLDKSGLPSDRFFAERPEGSVSTLKIQRTQQEDSAVYLCASSFSTGYDYGYTFGSGTRLTVV.

There are a few counts of this clone. The rearrangement joins TRBV28 to TRBJ1-5, with no clear D. V lost 5 bases and J lost 5, with 10 bases in between. The length of the CDR3 is 13 residues. The germline CDR1 and CDR2 sequences are MDHEN and SYDVKM. CDR3 in DNA: TGTGCCAGCAGTGTCCGACGACATCAGCCCCAGCATTTT. This translates into CASSVRRHQPQHF.

V usage is TRBV28 and J usage is TRBJ1-5; D perhaps matches TRBD1 (6 bases). Looked up from germline, CDR1 is MDHEN and CDR2 is SYDVKM. V was clipped by 5 bases and J by 1 base, with 21 bases between them. This CDR3 has 18 residues. The CDR3 reads CASSPKVIGGGSNQPQHF. CDR3 nucleotides: TGTGCCAGCAGTCCCAAAGTTATTGGGGGCGGGAGCAATCAGCCCCAGCATTTT. The full variable domain, completed using reference TRBV28 and TRBJ1-5, is DVKVTQSSRYLVKRTGEKVFLECVQDMDHENMFWYRQDPGLGLRLIYFSYDVKMKEKGDIPEGYSVSREKKERFSLILESASTNQTSMYLCASSPKVIGGGSNQPQHFGDGTRLSIL.

The chain joins TRBV4-1 to TRBJ1-4; D may be TRBD1 (5 bases). Germline V lookup: CDR1 MGHRA, CDR2 YSYEKL. The CDR3 extends over 15 amino acids. Trimming removed 4 bases at V and 8 bases at J, with 17 bases between. CDR3 protein: CASSPGPGTQEKLFF. DNA of the CDR3: TGCGCCAGCAGCCCTGGACCCGGGACCCAGGAAAAACTGTTTTTT.

CDR3 in amino acids: CASSPLRTSPYEQYF. The CDR3 DNA reads TGTGCCAGCAGCCCCCTAAGGACTAGCCCTTACGAGCAGTACTTC. The chain couples TRBV7-9 to TRBJ2-7, with 8 bases lining up with TRBD2. CDR1 and CDR2 (germline): SEHNR, FQNEAQ (reference sequence). The CDR3 has 15 amino acids. V gave up 5 bases and J gave up 4 bases; unmatched junction bases: 10.

This chain's CDR3 is CASSPPGQVGGAFF. The CDR3 DNA reads as TGCGCCAGCAGCCCGCCCGGACAGGTTGGTGGGGCTTTCTTT. The rearrangement joins TRBV5-1 to TRBJ1-1; 7 nucleotides line up with TRBD1. The ends lost 4 bases at V and 11 bases at J; junction bases unmatched: 14. Germline V gives CDR1 SGHRS, CDR2 YFSETQ. This CDR3 spans 14 amino acids.

In the case of this clone: The sample contains more than one DNA sequence encoding this CDR3. J is TRBJ1-5 and V is TRBV7-2; D gene uncertain. Germline V gene data show CDR1 as SGHTA and CDR2 as FQGNSA. This CDR3 is 15 amino acids long. Trimming cost V 1 base and J 1 base, with 8 bases left between them. Here the CDR3 reads CASSLVGVSNQPQHF. CDR3 bases: TGTGCCAGCAGCTTAGTGGGTGTGAGCAATCAGCCCCAGCATTTT.

The chain links TRBV19 to TRBJ2-5; D is possibly TRBD1 or TRBD2 (7 bases each). The CDR3 contains 13 residues. The V end lost 9 bases, the J end lost 9 bases, and 20 bases lay between the germline ends. Germline-derived CDR1 and CDR2 are LNHDA and SQIVND (reference sequence). The CDR3 here is CASKDLRGGAQYF. CDR3 DNA sequence: TGTGCCAGCAAAGACCTCAGGGGGGGGGCCCAGTACTTC.

A word on this clone: At the DNA level, this CDR3 is encoded by other sequences in the same sample as well. V gene TRBV19 combines with J gene TRBJ1-1; the D is unclear. The CDR3 consists of 14 residues. Germline V CDR1 and CDR2: LNHDA, SQIVND (reference sequence). V lost 1 base and J lost 1, with 7 bases in between. The CDR3 loop is CASSIVGRNTEAFF. The CDR3 DNA reads as TGTGCCAGTAGTATAGTTGGGCGGAACACTGAAGCTTTCTTT.